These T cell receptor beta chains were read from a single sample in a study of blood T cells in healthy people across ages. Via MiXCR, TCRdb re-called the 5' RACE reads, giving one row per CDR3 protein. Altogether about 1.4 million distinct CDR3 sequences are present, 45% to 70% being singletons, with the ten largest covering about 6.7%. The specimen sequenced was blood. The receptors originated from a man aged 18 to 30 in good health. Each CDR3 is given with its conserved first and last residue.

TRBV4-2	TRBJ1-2	CASSQDPMGDTNYGYTF
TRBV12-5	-	CASGSPFGTSAQGVEQYF
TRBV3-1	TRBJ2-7	CASSAEGVKQYF
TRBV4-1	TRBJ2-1	CASSQRAPSSYNEQFF
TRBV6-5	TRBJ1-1	CASSDTANTEAFF
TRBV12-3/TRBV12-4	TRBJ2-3	CASSFGRGLDTQYF
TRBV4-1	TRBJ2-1	CASIPRGYEQFF
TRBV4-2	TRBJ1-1	CASSPIQVQDTEAFF
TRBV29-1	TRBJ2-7	CSVPGVGINEQYF
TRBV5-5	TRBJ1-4	CASSPPRDRVEKLFF
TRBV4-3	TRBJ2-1	CASSPGTGGFSEQFF
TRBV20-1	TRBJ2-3	CSARFRGSTDTQYF
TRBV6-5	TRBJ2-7	CASSDVAGGSEQYF
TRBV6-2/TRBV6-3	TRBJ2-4	CASSTGLAGWQNIQYF
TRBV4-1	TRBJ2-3	CASSQSPDTQYF
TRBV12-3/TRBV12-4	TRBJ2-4	CASSLRDRKNIQYF
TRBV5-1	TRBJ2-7	CASSPGRGGIYEQYF
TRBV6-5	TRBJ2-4	CASSRVPVDEQYF
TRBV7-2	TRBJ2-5	CASSLAKWETQYF
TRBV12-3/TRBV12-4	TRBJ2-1	CASSRSSNEQFF
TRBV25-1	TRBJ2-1	CASSEEGQGWETQFF
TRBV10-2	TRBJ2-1	CASSGGGDKFF
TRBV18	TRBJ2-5	CASSPQETGTYEQYF
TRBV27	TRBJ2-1	CASSLWLAASNEQFF
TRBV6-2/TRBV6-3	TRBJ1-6	CASRDSRNSPLHF
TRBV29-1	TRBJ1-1	CSVVPDGNTEAFF
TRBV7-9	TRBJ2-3	CASSTDYQGAGWDTQYF
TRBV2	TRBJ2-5	CASSDPAARLAGQETQYF
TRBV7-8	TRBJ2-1	CASSQSPGANEQFF
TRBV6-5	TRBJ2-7	CASSYSIGYEQYF
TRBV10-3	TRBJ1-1	CAISGGMNTEAFF
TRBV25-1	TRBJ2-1	CASSEDGPGYNEQFF